This TCR beta chain was sequenced during a study of somatic mutations in cytotoxic T cells in rheumatoid arthritis. The data were produced by immunoSEQ multiplex PCR, yet TCRdb's version contains in-frame clones alone and is incomplete. The data show 9,500 to 15,000 clones, around 86% seen once. This TCR derives from a woman aged 60-75 years in good health. The sample was CD8+ T cells sorted from blood.

The CDR3 region is CASSSSERGARSYEQYF. The CDR3 nucleotides read TGTGCCAGCAGCTCCTCTGAGCGGGGCGCCAGGTCCTACGAGCAGTACTTC. V usage is TRBV7-9 and J usage is TRBJ2-7, with 7 bases lining up with TRBD2. Losses at the gene ends were 4 bases for V and 1 base for J; bases not matched to a gene: 13. This CDR3 has 17 amino acids. CDR1 is SEHNR, CDR2 FQNEAQ, per germline (reference sequence).